A selection of T cell receptor beta chains follows, all from one sample in a study of T cells in localized non-small cell lung cancer. TCRdb's table, derived via immunoSEQ multiplex PCR, lists solely in-frame clones and lacks some. The data hold around 29,000 clones, with 85% to 90% observed a single time. Source: peripheral blood, taken before any cancer treatment. These receptor sequences come from a female donor at least 60 years old with stage III squamous cell lung carcinoma. CDR3s include the opening cysteine and the closing phenylalanine or tryptophan. Fields, in order: V gene, D gene, clone size, J gene, CDR3 DNA, CDR3 protein. A D gene is named only where the DNA matches it firmly. Clone size is given for some rows only: seen once, a few or many times, or a class if the clone is expanded.

>TRBV5-4|TRBD1|NA|TRBJ2-7
TGTGCCAGCAGCTTGGCCATAGGGACAGCCTACGAGCAGTACTTC
CASSLAIGTAYEQYF
>TRBV9|NA|NA|TRBJ1-5
TGTGCCAGCAGCCCGACAGGAAACAATCAGCCCCAGCATTTT
CASSPTGNNQPQHF
>TRBV11-2|TRBD2|NA|TRBJ2-1
TGTGCCAGCAGCTTAGATTTAGCGGGAGGCTACAATGAGCAGTTCTTC
CASSLDLAGGYNEQFF
>TRBV4-3|TRBD2|NA|TRBJ2-2
TGCGCCAGCAGCCAAGGAGGGACTAGTAGGGACACCGGGGAGCTGTTTTTT
CASSQGGTSRDTGELFF
>TRBV2|TRBD2|NA|TRBJ2-7
TGTGCCACCGAGACTAGCGGGGGTGAATACGAGCAGTACTTC
CATETSGGEYEQYF
>TRBV5-1|NA|NA|TRBJ2-5
TGCGCCAGCAGCTTGGATCCAGACTTCCAAGAGACCCAGTACTTC
CASSLDPDFQETQYF
>TRBV10-1|TRBD1|NA|TRBJ1-5
TGCGCCAGCAGTGAGCCTACCCCACACAGGGGGGAGGATCAGCCCCAGCATTTT
CASSEPTPHRGEDQPQHF
>TRBV5-1|NA|NA|TRBJ2-5
TGCGCCAGCAGCTTGACTAGGGCGGAGGTGGAGACCCAGTACTTC
CASSLTRAEVETQYF
>TRBV10-3|NA|few|TRBJ1-2
TGTGCCAGCAGTTACGGGGGTTGGGGCTACACCTTC
CASSYGGWGYTF
>TRBV10-3|NA|few|TRBJ2-7
TGTGCCATCAGTCCGGGACGTAGCTCCTACGAGCAGTACTTC
CAISPGRSSYEQYF